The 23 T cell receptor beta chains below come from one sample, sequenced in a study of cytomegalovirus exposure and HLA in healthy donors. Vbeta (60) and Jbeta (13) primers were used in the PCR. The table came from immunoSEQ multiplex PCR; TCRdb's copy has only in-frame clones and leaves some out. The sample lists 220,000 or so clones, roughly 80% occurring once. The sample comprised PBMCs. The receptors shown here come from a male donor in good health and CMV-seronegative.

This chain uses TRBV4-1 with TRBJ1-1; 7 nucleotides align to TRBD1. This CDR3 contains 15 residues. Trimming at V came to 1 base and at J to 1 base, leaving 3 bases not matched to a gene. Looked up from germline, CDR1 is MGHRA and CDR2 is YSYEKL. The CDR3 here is CASSQADRENTEAFF. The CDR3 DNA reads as TGCGCCAGCAGCCAAGCAGACAGGGAGAACACTGAAGCTTTCTTT.

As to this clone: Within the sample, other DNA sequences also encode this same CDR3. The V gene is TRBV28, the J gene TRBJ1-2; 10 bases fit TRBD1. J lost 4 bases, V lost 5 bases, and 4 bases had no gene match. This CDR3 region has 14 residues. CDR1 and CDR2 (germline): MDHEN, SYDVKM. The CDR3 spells CASSPGQGPYGYTF. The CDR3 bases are TGTGCCAGCAGTCCGGGACAGGGGCCCTATGGCTACACCTTC.

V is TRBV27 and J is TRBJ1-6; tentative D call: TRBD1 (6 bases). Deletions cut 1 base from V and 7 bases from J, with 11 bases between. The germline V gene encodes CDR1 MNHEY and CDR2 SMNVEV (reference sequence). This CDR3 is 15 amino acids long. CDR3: CASSLLAGGNSPLHF. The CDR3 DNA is TGTGCCAGCAGTTTATTGGCGGGGGGCAATTCACCCCTCCACTTT.

The CDR3 bases are TGTGCCAGACGTAAGCGGGAGGTCACAGATACGCAGTATTTT. The encoded protein is CARRKREVTDTQYF. The chain carries TRBV2 and TRBJ2-3; TRBD2 agrees at 9 bases. The CDR3 has 14 residues. The J segment lost 2 bases and the V segment lost 9 bases, leaving 6 bases of the junction unmatched. CDR1 and CDR2 (germline): SNHLY, FYNNEI.

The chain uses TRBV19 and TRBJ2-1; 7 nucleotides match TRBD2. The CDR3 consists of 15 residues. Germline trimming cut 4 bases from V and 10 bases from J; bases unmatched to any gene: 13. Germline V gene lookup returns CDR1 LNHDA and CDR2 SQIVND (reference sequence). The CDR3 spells CASSSGSTGVDEQFF. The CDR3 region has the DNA TGTGCCAGTAGTAGCGGGAGCACTGGGGTAGACGAGCAGTTCTTC.

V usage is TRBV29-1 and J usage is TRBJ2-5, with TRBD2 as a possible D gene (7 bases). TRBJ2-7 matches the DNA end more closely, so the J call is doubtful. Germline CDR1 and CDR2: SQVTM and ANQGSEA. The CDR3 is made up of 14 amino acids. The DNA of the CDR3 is TGCAGCGTTGGGAGGGAGGGGGGCTGGGACGAGCAGTACTTC. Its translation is CSVGREGGWDEQYF.

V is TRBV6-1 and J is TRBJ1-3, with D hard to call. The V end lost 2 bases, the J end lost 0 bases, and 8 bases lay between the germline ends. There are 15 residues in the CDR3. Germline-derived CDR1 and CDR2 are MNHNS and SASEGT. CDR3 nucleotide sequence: TGTGCCAGCAGTGAAAGGACTCGCTCTGGAAACACCATATATTTT. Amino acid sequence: CASSERTRSGNTIYF.

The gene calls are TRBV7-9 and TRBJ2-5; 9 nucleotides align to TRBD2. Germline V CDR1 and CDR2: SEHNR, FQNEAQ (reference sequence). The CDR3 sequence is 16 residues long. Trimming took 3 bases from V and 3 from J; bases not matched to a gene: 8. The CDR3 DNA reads TGTGCCAGCAGCTTGAGGGGAGCGGGGGGCAAAGAGACCCAGTACTTC. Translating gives CASSLRGAGGKETQYF.

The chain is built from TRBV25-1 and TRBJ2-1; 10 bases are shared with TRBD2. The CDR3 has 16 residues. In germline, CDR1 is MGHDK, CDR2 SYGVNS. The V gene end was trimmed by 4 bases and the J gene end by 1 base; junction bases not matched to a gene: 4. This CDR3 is CASSVRLAGSYNEQFF. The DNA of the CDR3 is TGTGCCAGCAGTGTTAGACTAGCGGGTTCCTACAATGAGCAGTTCTTC.

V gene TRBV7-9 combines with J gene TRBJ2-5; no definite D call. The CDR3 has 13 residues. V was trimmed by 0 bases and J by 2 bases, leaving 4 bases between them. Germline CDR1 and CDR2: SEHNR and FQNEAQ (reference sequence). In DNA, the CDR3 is TGTGCCAGCAGCTTAGCCCTTCAAGAGACCCAGTACTTC. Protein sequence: CASSLALQETQYF.

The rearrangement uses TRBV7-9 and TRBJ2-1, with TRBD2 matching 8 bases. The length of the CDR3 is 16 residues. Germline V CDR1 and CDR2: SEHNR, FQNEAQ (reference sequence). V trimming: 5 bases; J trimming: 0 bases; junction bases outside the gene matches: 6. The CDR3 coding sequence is TGTGCCAGCAGCCCCTCAAGCGGGGGCTCCTACAATGAGCAGTTCTTC. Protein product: CASSPSSGGSYNEQFF.

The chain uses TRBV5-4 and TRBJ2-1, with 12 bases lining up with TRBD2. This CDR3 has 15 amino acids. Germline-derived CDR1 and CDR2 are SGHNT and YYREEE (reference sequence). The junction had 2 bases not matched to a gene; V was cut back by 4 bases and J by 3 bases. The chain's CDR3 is CASSRTSGNYNEQFF. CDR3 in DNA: TGTGCCAGCAGCCGGACTAGCGGGAACTACAATGAGCAGTTCTTC.

CDR3 protein: CASSLRAANEQFF. In DNA, the CDR3 is TGTGCCAGCAGCTTAAGGGCAGCTAATGAGCAGTTCTTC. The J gene is TRBJ2-1, the V gene TRBV7-3, with no clear D. Germline V CDR1 and CDR2: SGHTA, FQGTGA. Trimming took off 1 base at V and 7 bases at J, with 8 bases between the two ends. This CDR3 comprises 13 residues.

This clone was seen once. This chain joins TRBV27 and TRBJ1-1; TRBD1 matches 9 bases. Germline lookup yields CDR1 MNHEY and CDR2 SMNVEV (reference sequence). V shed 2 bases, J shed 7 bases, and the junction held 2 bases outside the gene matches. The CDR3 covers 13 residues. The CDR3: CASSLTGGYEAFF. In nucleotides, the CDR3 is TGTGCCAGCAGTTTAACAGGGGGCTATGAAGCTTTCTTT.

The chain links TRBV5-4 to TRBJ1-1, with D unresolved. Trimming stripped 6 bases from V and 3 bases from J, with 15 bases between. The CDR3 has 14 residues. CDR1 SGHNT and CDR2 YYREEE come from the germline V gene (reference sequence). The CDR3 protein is CASTAAGSHTEAFF. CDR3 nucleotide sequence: TGTGCCAGCACCGCGGCCGGATCCCACACTGAAGCTTTCTTT.

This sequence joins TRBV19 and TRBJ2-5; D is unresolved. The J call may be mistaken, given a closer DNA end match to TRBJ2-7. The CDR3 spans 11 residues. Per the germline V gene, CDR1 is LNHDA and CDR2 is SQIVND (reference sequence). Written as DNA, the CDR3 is TGTGCCAGTAGTATAGGGTACGAGCAGTACTTC. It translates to CASSIGYEQYF.

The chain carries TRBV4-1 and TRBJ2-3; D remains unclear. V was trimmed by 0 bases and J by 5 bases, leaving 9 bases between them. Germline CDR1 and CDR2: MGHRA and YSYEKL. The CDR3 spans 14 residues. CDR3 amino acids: CASSQDRQKDTQYF. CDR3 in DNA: TGCGCCAGCAGCCAAGATCGCCAGAAAGATACGCAGTATTTT.

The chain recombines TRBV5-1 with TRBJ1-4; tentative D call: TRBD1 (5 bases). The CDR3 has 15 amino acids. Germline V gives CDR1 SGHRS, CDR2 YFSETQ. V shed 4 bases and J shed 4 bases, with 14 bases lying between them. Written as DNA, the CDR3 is TGCGCCAGCAGCATCCGACAGCCCAGTAATGAAAAACTGTTTTTT. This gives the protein CASSIRQPSNEKLFF.

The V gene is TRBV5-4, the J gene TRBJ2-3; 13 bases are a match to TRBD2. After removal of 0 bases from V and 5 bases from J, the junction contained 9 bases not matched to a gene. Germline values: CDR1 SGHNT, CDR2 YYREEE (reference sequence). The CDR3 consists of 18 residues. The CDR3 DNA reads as TGTGCCAGCAGCTTGGTTGGACTAGCGGGAGATAGAAGAGATACGCAGTATTTT. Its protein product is CASSLVGLAGDRRDTQYF.

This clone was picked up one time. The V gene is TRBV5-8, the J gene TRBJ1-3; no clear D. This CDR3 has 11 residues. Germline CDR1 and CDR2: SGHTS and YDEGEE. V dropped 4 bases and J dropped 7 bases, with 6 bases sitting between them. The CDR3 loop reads CASSESNTIYF. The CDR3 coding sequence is TGTGCCAGCAGCGAGTCTAACACCATATATTTT.

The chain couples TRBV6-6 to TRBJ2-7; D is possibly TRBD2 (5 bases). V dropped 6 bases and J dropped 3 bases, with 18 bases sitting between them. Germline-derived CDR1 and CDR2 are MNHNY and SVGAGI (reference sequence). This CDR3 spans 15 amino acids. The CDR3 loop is CASSLEAGSIYEQYF. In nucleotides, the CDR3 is TGTGCCAGCAGCCTAGAGGCGGGTAGTATCTACGAGCAGTACTTC.

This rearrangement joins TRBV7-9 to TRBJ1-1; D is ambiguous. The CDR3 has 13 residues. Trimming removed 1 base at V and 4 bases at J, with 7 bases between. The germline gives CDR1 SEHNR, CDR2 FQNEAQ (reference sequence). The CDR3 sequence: CASSLDGGTEAFF. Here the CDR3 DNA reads TGTGCCAGCAGCTTAGACGGTGGCACTGAAGCTTTCTTT.

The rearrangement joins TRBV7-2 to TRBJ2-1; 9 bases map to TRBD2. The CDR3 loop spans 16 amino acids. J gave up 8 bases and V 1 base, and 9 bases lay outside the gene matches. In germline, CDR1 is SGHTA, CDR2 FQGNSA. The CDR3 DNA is TGTGCCAGCAGCTTAGATGTGGGACTAGCTCCGCATGAGCAGTTCTTC. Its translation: CASSLDVGLAPHEQFF.